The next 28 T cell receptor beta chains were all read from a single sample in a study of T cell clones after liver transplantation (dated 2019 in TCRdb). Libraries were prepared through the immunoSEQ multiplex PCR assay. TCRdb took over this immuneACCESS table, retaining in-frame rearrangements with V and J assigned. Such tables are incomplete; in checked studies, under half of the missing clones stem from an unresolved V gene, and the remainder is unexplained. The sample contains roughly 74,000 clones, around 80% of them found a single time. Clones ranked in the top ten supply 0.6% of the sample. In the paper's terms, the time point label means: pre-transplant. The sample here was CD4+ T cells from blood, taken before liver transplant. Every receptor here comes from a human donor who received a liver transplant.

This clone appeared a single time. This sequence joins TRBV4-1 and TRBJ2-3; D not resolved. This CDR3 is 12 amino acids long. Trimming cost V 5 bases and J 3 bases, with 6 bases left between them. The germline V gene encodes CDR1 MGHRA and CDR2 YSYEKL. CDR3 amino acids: CASSKGTDTQYF. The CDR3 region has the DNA TGCGCCAGCAGCAAAGGGACAGATACGCAGTATTTT.

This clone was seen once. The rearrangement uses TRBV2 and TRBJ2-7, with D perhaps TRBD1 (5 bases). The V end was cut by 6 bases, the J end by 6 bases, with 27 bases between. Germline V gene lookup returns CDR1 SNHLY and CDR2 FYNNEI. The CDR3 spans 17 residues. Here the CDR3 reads CASSPQIPRVVAGEQYF. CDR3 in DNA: TGTGCCAGCAGCCCCCAAATCCCCAGGGTAGTAGCAGGCGAGCAGTACTTC.

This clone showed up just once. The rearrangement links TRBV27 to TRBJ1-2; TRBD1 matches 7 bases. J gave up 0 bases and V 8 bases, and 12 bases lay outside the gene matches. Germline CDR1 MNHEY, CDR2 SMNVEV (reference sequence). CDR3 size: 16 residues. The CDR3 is CASARTGGGSNYGYTF. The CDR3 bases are TGTGCCAGCGCTCGGACAGGAGGGGGTTCTAACTATGGCTACACCTTC.

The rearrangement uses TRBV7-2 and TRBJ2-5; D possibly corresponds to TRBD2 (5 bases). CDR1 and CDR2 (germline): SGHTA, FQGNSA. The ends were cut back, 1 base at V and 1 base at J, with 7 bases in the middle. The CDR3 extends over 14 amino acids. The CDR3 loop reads CASSLDTSQETQYF. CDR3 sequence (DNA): TGTGCCAGCAGCTTAGATACTAGCCAAGAGACCCAGTACTTC.

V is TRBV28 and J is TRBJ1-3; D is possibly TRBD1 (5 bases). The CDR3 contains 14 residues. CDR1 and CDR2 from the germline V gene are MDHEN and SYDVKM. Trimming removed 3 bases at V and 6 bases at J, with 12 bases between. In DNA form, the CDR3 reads TGTGCCAGCAGTTTCGGGGGGAACGTAAACACCATATATTTT. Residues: CASSFGGNVNTIYF.

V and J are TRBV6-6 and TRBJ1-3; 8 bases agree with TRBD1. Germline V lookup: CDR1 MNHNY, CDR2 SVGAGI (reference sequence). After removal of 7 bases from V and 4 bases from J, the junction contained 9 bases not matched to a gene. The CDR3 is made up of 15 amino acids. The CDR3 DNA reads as TGTGCCAGCACCCTAACAGGGGGATCAGGAAACACCATATATTTT. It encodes CASTLTGGSGNTIYF.

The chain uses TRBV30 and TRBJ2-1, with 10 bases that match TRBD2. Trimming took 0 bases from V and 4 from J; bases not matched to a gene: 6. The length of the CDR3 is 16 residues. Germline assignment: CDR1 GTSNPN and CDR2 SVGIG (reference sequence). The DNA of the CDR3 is TGTGCCTGGAGTGTACGGACTAGCGGAACTTACAATGAGCAGTTCTTC. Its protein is CAWSVRTSGTYNEQFF.

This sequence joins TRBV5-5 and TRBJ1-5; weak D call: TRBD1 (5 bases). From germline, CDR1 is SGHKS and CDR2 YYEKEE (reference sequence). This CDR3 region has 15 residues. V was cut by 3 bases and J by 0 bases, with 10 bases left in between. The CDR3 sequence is CASSWMDTSNQPQHF. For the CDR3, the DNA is TGTGCCAGCAGCTGGATGGACACTAGCAATCAGCCCCAGCATTTT. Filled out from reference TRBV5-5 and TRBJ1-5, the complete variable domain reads DAGVTQSPTHLIKTRGQQVTLRCSPISGHKSVSWYQQVLGQGPQFIFQYYEKEERGRGNFPDRFSARQFPNYSSELNVNALLLGDSALYLCASSWMDTSNQPQHFGDGTRLSIL.

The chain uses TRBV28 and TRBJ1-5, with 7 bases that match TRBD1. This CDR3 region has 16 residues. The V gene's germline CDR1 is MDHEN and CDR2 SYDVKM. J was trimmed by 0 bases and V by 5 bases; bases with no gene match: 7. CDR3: CASSPHRDSSNQPQHF. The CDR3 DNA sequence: TGTGCCAGCAGTCCACACCGGGACAGTAGCAATCAGCCCCAGCATTTT.

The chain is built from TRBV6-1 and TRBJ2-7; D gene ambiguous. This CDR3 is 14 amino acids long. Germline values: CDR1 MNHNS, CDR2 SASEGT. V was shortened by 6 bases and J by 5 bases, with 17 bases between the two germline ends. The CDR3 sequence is CASRLLAITHEQYF. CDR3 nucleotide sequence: TGTGCCAGCAGGCTCCTGGCCATTACCCACGAGCAGTACTTC.

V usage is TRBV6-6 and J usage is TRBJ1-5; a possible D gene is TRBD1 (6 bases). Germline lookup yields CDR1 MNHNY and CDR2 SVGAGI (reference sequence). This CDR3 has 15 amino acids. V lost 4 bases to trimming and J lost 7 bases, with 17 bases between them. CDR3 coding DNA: TGTGCCAGCAGTTCGTCCAGAGGGGGAAGGCAGCCCCAGCATTTT. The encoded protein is CASSSSRGGRQPQHF.

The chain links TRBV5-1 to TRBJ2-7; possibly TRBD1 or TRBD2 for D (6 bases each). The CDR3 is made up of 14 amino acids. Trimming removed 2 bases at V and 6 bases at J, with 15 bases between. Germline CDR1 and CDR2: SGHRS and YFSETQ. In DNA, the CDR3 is TGCGCCAGCAGCTTATCAGGGGAGGATCGCGAGCAGTACTTC. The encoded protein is CASSLSGEDREQYF.

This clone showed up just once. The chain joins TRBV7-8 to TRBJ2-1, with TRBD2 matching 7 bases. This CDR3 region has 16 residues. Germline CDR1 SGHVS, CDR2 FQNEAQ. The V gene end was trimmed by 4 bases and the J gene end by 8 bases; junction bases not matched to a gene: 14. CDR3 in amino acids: CASSSGRLTSHDEQFF. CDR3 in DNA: TGTGCCAGCAGCTCGGGCCGGTTGACTAGCCATGATGAGCAGTTCTTC.

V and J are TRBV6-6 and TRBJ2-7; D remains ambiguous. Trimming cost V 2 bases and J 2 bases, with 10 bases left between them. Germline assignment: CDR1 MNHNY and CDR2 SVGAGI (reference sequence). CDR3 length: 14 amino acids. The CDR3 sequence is CASSYVQPPYEQYF. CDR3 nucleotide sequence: TGTGCCAGCAGTTACGTTCAGCCCCCCTACGAGCAGTACTTC.

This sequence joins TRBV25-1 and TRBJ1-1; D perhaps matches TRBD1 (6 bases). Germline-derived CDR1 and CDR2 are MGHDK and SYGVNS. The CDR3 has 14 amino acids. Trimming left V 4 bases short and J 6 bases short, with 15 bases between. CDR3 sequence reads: CASSVDSIFAEAFF. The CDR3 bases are TGTGCCAGCAGTGTGGACAGCATTTTCGCTGAAGCTTTCTTT.

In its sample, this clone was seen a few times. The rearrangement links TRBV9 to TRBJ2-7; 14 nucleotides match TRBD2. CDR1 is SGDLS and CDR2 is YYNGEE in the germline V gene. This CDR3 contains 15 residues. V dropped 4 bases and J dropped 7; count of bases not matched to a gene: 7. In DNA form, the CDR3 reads TGTGCCAGCAGCTCTCAAGGACTAGCGGGAGGAGAGCAGTACTTC. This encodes CASSSQGLAGGEQYF.

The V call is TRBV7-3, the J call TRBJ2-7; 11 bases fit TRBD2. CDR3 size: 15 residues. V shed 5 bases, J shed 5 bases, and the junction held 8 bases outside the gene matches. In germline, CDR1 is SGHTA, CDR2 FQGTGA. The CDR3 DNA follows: TGTGCCAGCAGCCCGTCACTAGCGGGAGTAAACGAGCAGTACTTC. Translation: CASSPSLAGVNEQYF.

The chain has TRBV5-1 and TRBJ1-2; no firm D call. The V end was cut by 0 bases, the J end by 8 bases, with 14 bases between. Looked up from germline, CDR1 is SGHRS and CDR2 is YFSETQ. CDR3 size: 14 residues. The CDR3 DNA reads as TGCGCCAGCAGCTTGGCCGAGACCCCGAGCGGCTACACCTTC. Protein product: CASSLAETPSGYTF. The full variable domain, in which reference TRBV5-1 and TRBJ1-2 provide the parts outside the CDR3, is KAGVTQTPRYLIKTRGQQVTLSCSPISGHRSVSWYQQTPGQGLQFLFEYFSETQRNKGNFPGRFSGRQFSNSRSEMNVSTLELGDSALYLCASSLAETPSGYTFGSGTRLTVV.

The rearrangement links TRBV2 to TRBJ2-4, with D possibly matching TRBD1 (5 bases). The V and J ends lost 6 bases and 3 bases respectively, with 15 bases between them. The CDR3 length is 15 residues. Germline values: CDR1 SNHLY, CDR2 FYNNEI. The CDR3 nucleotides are TGTGCCAGCAGCCGCGTTAAGGGGTTCAAAAACATTCAGTACTTC. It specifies CASSRVKGFKNIQYF.

DNA of the CDR3: TGTGCCTGGACCCTGACAGGGGTCACTGAAGCTTTCTTT. It yields the protein CAWTLTGVTEAFF. The chain combines TRBV30 with TRBJ1-1, with TRBD1 matching over 8 bases. The ends lost 4 bases at V and 4 bases at J; junction bases unmatched: 5. Germline V gene data show CDR1 as GTSNPN and CDR2 as SVGIG (reference sequence). CDR3 length: 13 amino acids.

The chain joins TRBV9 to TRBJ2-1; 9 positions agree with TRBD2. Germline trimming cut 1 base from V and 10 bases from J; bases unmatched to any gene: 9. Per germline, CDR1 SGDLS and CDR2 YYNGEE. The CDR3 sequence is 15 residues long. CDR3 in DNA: TGTGCCAGCAGCGTATCGCCTGGCGGGAGGGAAGAGCAGTTCTTC. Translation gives CASSVSPGGREEQFF.

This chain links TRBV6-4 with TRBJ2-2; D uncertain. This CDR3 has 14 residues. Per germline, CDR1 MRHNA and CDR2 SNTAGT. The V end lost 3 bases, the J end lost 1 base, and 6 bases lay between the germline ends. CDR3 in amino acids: CASSELGNTGELFF. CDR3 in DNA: TGTGCCAGCAGTGAATTGGGGAACACCGGGGAGCTGTTTTTT.

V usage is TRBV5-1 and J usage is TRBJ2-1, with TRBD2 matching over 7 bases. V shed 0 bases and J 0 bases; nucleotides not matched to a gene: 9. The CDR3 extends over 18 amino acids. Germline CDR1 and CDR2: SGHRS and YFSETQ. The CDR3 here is CASSLGLGGSSSYNEQFF. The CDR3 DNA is TGCGCCAGCAGCTTGGGGTTGGGCGGGAGTAGCTCCTACAATGAGCAGTTCTTC.

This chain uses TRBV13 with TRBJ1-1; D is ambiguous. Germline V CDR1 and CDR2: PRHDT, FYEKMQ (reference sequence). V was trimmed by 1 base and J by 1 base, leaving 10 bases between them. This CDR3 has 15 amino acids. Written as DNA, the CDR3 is TGTGCCAGCAGCTTAGTGACCGGGCGGAACACTGAAGCTTTCTTT. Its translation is CASSLVTGRNTEAFF.

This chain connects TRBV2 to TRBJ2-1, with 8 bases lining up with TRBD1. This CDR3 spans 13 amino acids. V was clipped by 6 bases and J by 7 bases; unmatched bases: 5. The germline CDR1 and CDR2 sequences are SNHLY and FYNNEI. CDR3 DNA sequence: TGTGCCAGCAGCCCCGGGACAGGAAATGAGCAGTTCTTC. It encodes CASSPGTGNEQFF.

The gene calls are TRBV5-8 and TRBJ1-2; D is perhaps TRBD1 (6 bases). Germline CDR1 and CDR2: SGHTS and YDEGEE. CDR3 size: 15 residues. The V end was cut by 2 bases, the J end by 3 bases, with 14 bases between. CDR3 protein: CASSLMDSGYYGYTF. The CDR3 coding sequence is TGTGCCAGCAGCTTAATGGACAGTGGGTACTATGGCTACACCTTC.

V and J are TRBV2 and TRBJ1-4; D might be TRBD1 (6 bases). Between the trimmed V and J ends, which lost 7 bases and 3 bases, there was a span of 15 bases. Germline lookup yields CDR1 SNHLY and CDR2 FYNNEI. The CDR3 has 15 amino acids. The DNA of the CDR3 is TGTGCCAGCAACCTAAACAGGGCTCCTAATGAAAAACTGTTTTTT. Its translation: CASNLNRAPNEKLFF.

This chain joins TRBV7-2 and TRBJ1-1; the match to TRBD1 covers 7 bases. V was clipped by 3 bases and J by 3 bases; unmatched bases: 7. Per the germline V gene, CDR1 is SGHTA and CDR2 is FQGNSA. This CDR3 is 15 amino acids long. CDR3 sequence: CASSFGQAGDTEAFF. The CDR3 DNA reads TGTGCCAGCAGCTTTGGACAGGCGGGAGACACTGAAGCTTTCTTT.